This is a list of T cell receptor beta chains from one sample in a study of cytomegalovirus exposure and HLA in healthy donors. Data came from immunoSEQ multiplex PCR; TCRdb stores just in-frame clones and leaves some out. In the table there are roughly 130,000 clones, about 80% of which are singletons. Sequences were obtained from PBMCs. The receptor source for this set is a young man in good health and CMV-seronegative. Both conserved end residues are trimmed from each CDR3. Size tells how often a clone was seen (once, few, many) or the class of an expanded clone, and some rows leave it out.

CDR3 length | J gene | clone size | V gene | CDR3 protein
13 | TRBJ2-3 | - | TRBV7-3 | ASSAKGLRADTQY
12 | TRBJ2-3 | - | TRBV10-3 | AISDPRTGDTQY
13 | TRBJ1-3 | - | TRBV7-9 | ASSSQVVSGNTIY
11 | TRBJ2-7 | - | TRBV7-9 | SSTLGTAYEQY
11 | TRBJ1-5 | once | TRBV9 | ASSGQGDQPQH
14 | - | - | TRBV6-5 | ASSYSIVTGRSEQY
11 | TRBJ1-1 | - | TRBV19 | ASSANRDTEAF
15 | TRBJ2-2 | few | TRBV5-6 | ASGGIGLAVVTGELF
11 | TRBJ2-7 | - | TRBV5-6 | ASSFGGSYEQY
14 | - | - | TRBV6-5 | ASSYEGTGLAYEQY
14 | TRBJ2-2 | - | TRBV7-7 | ASSPTSGRVAGELF
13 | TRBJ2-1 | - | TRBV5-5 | ASSLQGTRENEQF
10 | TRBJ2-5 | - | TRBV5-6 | ASSTERETQY
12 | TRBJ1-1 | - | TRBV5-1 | ASKRAGVNTEAF
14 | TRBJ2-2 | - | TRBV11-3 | ASSYRDRGLTGELF
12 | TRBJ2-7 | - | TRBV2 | ASRITDFSYEQY
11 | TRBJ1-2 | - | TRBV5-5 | ASFSPDYYGYT
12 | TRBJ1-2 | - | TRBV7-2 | ASSSQGWNYGYT
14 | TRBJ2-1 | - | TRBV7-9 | ASSPRGSRTGNEQF
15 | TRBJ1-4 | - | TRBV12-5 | ASGLDSRGSENEKLF
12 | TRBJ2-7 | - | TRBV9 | ASSVPGQGYEQY
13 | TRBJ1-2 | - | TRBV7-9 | SSSLASAGGDGYT
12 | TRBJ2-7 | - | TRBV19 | ASSIDMYRGEQY
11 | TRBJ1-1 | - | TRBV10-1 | ASSRDRGRDAF
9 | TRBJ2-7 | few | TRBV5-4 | ASGSVNEQY
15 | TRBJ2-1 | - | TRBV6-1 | ASSVHIAESSYNEQF
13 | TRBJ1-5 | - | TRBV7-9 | SSSLGSTGNQPQH
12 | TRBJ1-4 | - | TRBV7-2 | ASSYQYSNEKLF
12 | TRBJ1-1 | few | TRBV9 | ASSVRYTETEAF
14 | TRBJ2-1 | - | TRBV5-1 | ASRAGIGGDYNEQF
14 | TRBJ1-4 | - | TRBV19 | ASSIASRSYEEKLF
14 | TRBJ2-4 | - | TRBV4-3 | ASSQENRGPANIQY
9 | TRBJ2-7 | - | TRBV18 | ASSVGGEQY
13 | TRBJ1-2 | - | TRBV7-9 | ASSLAGQGIDGYT
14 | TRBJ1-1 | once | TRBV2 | ASKIQGRSPNTEAF